This T cell receptor (beta chain) was captured by sequencing in a study of molecular identifiers for immune sequencing clone quantification. It was with previously described methods and listed TCR primers that bulk TCR libraries were made. TCRdb reanalysed the PCR reads using MiXCR and keeps one entry per CDR3 protein. The repertoire holds about half a million distinct CDR3 sequences, about 25% seen once, with under 0.85% in the top ten. The CDR3 is 16 residues long. Trimming took off 2 bases at V and 1 base at J, with 14 bases between the two ends. The chain couples TRBV12-3 or TRBV12-4 to TRBJ1-1; D is perhaps TRBD1 (6 bases). The TCR originated in a human donor in good health. Some libraries in this study had Jurkat cell RNA spiked in. Sequencing was carried out using naive CD8+ T cells from blood, with Jurkat cell RNA spiked in. Subset given: FACS-sorted CD8+CD4-CCR7+CD45RA+ naive T cells. Here the CDR3 reads CASSLYTGRGNTEAFF. The CDR3 bases are TGTGCCAGCAGTTTATATACAGGGAGAGGGAACACTGAAGCTTTCTTT.